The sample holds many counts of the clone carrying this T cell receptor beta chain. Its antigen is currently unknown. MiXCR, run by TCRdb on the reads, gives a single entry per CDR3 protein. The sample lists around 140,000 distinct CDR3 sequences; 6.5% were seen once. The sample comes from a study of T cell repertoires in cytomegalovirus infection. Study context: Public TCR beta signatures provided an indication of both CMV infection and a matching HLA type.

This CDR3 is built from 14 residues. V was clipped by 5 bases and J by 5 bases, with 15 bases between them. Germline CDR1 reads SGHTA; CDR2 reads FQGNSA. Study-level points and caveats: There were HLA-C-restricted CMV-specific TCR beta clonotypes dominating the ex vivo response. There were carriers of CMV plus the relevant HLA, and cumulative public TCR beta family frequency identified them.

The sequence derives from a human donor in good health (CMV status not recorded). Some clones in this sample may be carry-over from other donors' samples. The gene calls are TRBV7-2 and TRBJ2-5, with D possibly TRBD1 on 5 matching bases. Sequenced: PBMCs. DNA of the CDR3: TGTGCCAGCAGCGCTTCTACAGGAAGGGAGACCCAGTACTTC. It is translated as CASSASTGRETQYF.